The sequence of this T cell receptor (beta chain) was determined in a study of metastatic and nonmetastatic thyroid tumors. Across the whole study: Repertoire data that came from the blood and tumor or nodule tissue of malignant and benign thyroid patients were compared. Study findings and constraints: As reported, TCR beta diversity in blood and tumor was significantly higher in malignant thyroid tumors than in benign nodules.

The sample holds a few counts of this clone. Its matching antigen is unknown. Treatment of any kind had been given to no patient before thyroid surgery. TCRdb re-called clones via MiXCR from the PCR reads. The sample includes fewer than 100,000 clones, 15% of them seen just once. Germline values: CDR1 SQVTM, CDR2 ANQGSEA. The CDR3 runs to 13 residues. Deletions cut 1 base from V and 9 bases from J, with 13 bases between. The TCR sequence derives from a female donor with papillary thyroid cancer or a benign thyroid nodule (not recorded which). Some clones in this sample may be carry-over from other donors' samples. The chain has TRBV29-1 and TRBJ2-1; maybe TRBD2 (6 bases). The specimen sequenced was blood. The CDR3 spells CSVEGSFSGEQFF. The CDR3 DNA sequence: TGCAGCGTTGAAGGGAGTTTTAGCGGTGAGCAGTTCTTC.